Listed below are T cell receptor beta chains from one sample, sequenced in a study of T cells after yellow fever vaccination. One entry per CDR3 protein, called by TCRdb with MiXCR from the 5' RACE reads. This sample has about 550,000 distinct CDR3 sequences; roughly 21% occur once, and the top ten carry roughly an eighth. Sample: PBMCs, taken 15 days after the yellow fever booster vaccination. The receptors originated from a man aged 30 to 39 who received the YFV17D yellow fever vaccine. Both conserved end residues are part of each CDR3. The D gene is left open where the match is weak. Size is omitted from some rows. Given values are once, few, many or a class for expanded clones.

D,size,V,length,J,CDR3,DNA
TRBD1,few,TRBV10-3,16,TRBJ1-1,CAISPLTGGMNTEAFF,TGTGCCATCTCCCCGTTGACAGGGGGCATGAACACTGAAGCTTTCTTT
TRBD2,few,TRBV20-1,18,TRBJ2-7,CSASQLRGRGPLDYEQYF,TGCAGTGCTAGCCAACTTCGGGGGAGGGGTCCCCTGGACTACGAGCAGTACTTC
TRBD1,.,TRBV28,16,TRBJ2-3,CASSPRRTGSTDTQYF,TGTGCCAGCAGTCCCCGCAGGACAGGGAGCACAGATACGCAGTATTTT
.,few,TRBV20-1,14,TRBJ2-3,CSARDLASPDTQYF,TGCAGTGCTAGAGATCTCGCTAGTCCCGATACGCAGTATTTT
.,few,TRBV20-1,12,TRBJ1-2,CSATQPRAPHTF,TGCAGTGCTACACAGCCCAGAGCCCCCCACACCTTC
TRBD2,.,TRBV19,16,TRBJ2-1,CASKRGRASGTNEQFF,TGTGCCAGTAAAAGGGGAAGAGCTAGCGGGACGAATGAGCAGTTCTTC
.,few,TRBV12-3/TRBV12-4,13,TRBJ2-1,CASSSDSLNEQFF,TGTGCCAGCAGTTCCGACAGCCTCAATGAGCAGTTCTTC
TRBD2,.,TRBV5-1,15,TRBJ2-7,CASSTSSGRIYEQYF,TGCGCCAGCAGCACGTCTAGCGGGAGGATCTACGAGCAGTACTTC
TRBD2,few,TRBV20-1,16,TRBJ2-1,CSARDGTSGMGDEQFF,TGCAGTGCTAGAGATGGGACTAGCGGGATGGGGGATGAGCAGTTCTTC
.,few,TRBV6-2/TRBV6-3,14,TRBJ2-5,CASSYSKMEETQYF,TGTGCCAGCAGTTACTCGAAAATGGAGGAGACCCAGTACTTC
.,.,TRBV15,18,TRBJ2-6,CATSRGNRFISGANVLTF,TGTGCCACCAGCAGAGGTAACAGGTTCATCTCTGGGGCCAACGTCCTGACTTTC
.,.,TRBV7-6,15,TRBJ2-7,CASSLGSGVAYEQYF,TGTGCCAGCAGCTTAGGCAGCGGTGTGGCCTACGAGCAGTACTTC
TRBD2,.,TRBV20-1,13,TRBJ2-1,CSATPGLADEQFF,TGCAGTGCTACCCCGGGACTAGCGGATGAGCAGTTCTTC
.,few,TRBV20-1,13,TRBJ2-5,CSARAGPGETQYF,TGCAGTGCTAGAGCGGGTCCCGGGGAGACCCAGTACTTC
.,.,TRBV3-1,12,TRBJ2-3,CAGGEPPDTQYF,TGTGCCGGAGGCGAGCCCCCAGATACGCAGTATTTT
.,.,TRBV20-1,15,TRBJ2-1,CSARGESSSYNEQFF,TGCAGTGCTAGGGGCGAATCGAGCTCCTACAATGAGCAGTTCTTC
.,few,TRBV29-1,12,TRBJ2-3,CSARLGGDTQYF,TGCAGCGCCCGACTCGGAGGGGATACGCAGTATTTT
TRBD2,few,TRBV5-1,16,TRBJ2-3,CASSLGVSGTADTQYF,TGCGCCAGCAGCTTGGGGGTCAGCGGGACGGCAGATACGCAGTATTTT
TRBD2,many,TRBV12-5,15,TRBJ2-1,CASGPPPRGDNEQFF,TGTGCTAGTGGTCCTCCCCCCCGGGGGGACAATGAGCAGTTCTTC
.,.,TRBV12-3/TRBV12-4,12,TRBJ2-5,CASSKGRETQYF,TGTGCCAGCAGTAAGGGGAGAGAGACCCAGTACTTC
TRBD1,.,TRBV3-1,14,TRBJ2-4,CASSQRTGVDIQYF,TGTGCCAGCAGCCAACGGACAGGGGTGGACATTCAGTACTTC
.,.,TRBV29-1,13,TRBJ2-5,CSVRSGAQETQYF,TGCAGCGTTCGTAGCGGAGCCCAAGAGACCCAGTACTTC
TRBD1,.,TRBV19,16,TRBJ2-2,CASRSLGQRPTGELFF,TGTGCCAGTAGGAGCTTGGGACAGAGACCTACCGGGGAGCTGTTTTTT
.,few,TRBV14,13,TRBJ2-1,CASSHLGVGEQFF,TGTGCCAGCAGCCACCTTGGGGTAGGTGAGCAGTTCTTC
TRBD2,few,TRBV19,16,TRBJ2-1,CASSLRTSGSYNEQFF,TGTGCCAGTAGTTTACGGACTAGCGGCTCCTACAATGAGCAGTTCTTC
TRBD1,few,TRBV7-2,14,TRBJ1-5,CASSSNWDRGPQHF,TGTGCCAGCAGCTCTAACTGGGACAGGGGGCCCCAGCATTTT
.,.,TRBV5-5,14,TRBJ2-1,CASSSGLNYNEQFF,TGTGCCAGCAGCTCGGGACTCAATTACAATGAGCAGTTCTTC
.,few,TRBV29-1,13,TRBJ2-7,CSVGLGENYEQYF,TGCAGCGTTGGGCTAGGGGAAAACTACGAGCAGTACTTC
.,.,TRBV9,13,TRBJ2-7,CASSVTESYEQYF,TGTGCCAGCAGCGTGACAGAGTCCTACGAGCAGTACTTC
.,few,TRBV28,14,TRBJ2-7,CASTTGGSFYEQYF,TGTGCCAGCACCACTGGGGGCAGTTTCTACGAGCAGTACTTC
.,.,TRBV19,15,TRBJ1-5,CASSMPGISNQPQHF,TGTGCCAGTAGTATGCCAGGGATTAGCAATCAGCCCCAGCATTTT
.,.,TRBV15,14,TRBJ2-5,CATSVSTKEETQYF,TGTGCCACCAGCGTGTCGACTAAAGAAGAGACCCAGTACTTC
.,.,TRBV23-1,13,TRBJ2-2,CASSQSSRMELFF,TGCGCCAGCAGTCAATCTAGCCGGATGGAGCTGTTTTTT
.,.,TRBV20-1,14,TRBJ1-2,CSARAHYDPSGYTF,TGCAGTGCTAGAGCTCATTACGACCCTAGCGGGTACACCTTC
.,.,TRBV4-3,13,TRBJ2-2,CASSPESAGELFF,TGCGCCAGCAGCCCAGAAAGTGCCGGGGAGCTGTTTTTT
.,many,TRBV7-8,17,TRBJ1-5,CASSFGPARNSNQPQHF,TGTGCCAGCAGCTTCGGGCCAGCAAGAAATAGCAATCAGCCCCAGCATTTT
.,once,TRBV5-4,16,TRBJ2-2,CASSSQAGWNTGELFF,TGTGCCAGCAGCTCTCAGGCAGGGTGGAACACCGGGGAGCTGTTTTTT
.,few,TRBV9,14,TRBJ1-1,CASSVVNRYTEAFF,TGTGCCAGCAGCGTAGTTAACAGATACACTGAAGCTTTCTTT
.,.,TRBV29-1,15,TRBJ2-1,CSVEEGARGYNEQFF,TGCAGCGTTGAAGAGGGGGCCCGGGGGTACAATGAGCAGTTCTTC
.,.,TRBV28,17,TRBJ2-7,CASSLSLVAPVSYEQYF,TGTGCCAGCAGTTTATCCCTCGTAGCTCCGGTCTCCTACGAGCAGTACTTC
.,.,TRBV29-1,17,TRBJ2-7,CSVGPSARKRVSYEQYF,TGCAGCGTTGGTCCTAGCGCGAGGAAGAGGGTCTCCTACGAGCAGTACTTC
TRBD2,many,TRBV29-1,15,TRBJ2-1,CSVGASGRASYEQFF,TGCAGCGTTGGGGCTAGCGGGAGGGCCTCCTATGAGCAGTTCTTC
.,.,TRBV5-6,16,TRBJ2-2,CASHDRAHSNTGELFF,TGTGCCAGCCACGATAGGGCACACTCGAACACCGGGGAGCTGTTTTTT
.,.,TRBV4-1,16,TRBJ2-4,CASSHLMSTSKNIQYF,TGCGCCAGCAGCCATTTGATGAGTACCAGTAAAAACATTCAGTACTTC
.,few,TRBV2,12,TRBJ1-1,CASKTGNTEAFF,TGTGCCAGCAAAACAGGGAACACTGAAGCTTTCTTT
.,few,TRBV5-4,12,TRBJ2-3,CASSLAKDTQYF,TGTGCCAGCAGCTTGGCGAAGGATACGCAGTATTTT
.,few,TRBV28,14,TRBJ2-4,CASSFLGSKNIQYF,TGTGCCAGCAGTTTTTTGGGGTCGAAAAACATTCAGTACTTC
TRBD1,.,TRBV6-2/TRBV6-3,15,TRBJ2-1,CASSYSGQGSYEQFF,TGTGCCAGCAGTTACTCAGGACAGGGGTCATATGAGCAGTTCTTC
.,few,TRBV7-9,17,TRBJ2-1,CASSLEFSVRGGNEQFF,TGTGCCAGCAGCTTAGAGTTCAGTGTCAGGGGAGGCAATGAGCAGTTCTTC
.,.,TRBV7-4,14,TRBJ1-4,CASSLYAPGEKLFF,TGTGCCAGCAGTCTCTACGCTCCGGGTGAAAAACTGTTTTTT
.,few,TRBV24-1,15,TRBJ2-7,CATSDPRQDPYEQYF,TGTGCCACCAGTGACCCTCGACAGGACCCCTACGAGCAGTACTTC